The clone carrying this TCR beta chain has just a few counts. Antigen: not known. Relative to the germline gene, one junction end is altered; a read error may explain this. Assay used: immunoSEQ multiplex PCR; TCRdb lists only in-frame clones, some missing. This table has around 64,000 clones, around 80% appearing once. This sample stems from a study of OX40 agonist ivuxolimab in advanced cancers. About the research overall: Earlier treatment with anti-PD-1, anti-PD-L1 or anti-CTLA-4 was permitted, and 30% to 40% had received some. General observations from the study: On average, CD8+ T cells showed a greater number of expanded clones than CD4+. Both CD4+ and CD8+ T cell populations in blood had undergone clonal expansion by week 6 at 0.1 to 3.0 mg/kg.

The CDR3 has 16 amino acids. Germline V gene sequence: CDR1 SSHAT, CDR2 FNYEAQ (reference sequence). The source of this sequence is an adult with an advanced solid tumor such as melanoma, head and neck, liver or kidney cancer. The sequencing used CD4+ or CD8+ T cells sorted from blood, collected in a trial of the OX40 agonist ivuxolimab. The rearrangement links TRBV7-7 to TRBJ2-2, with D perhaps matching TRBD1 (6 bases). The CDR3 region is CASSLGRTVNTGELFF. DNA for the CDR3: TGTGCTAGCAGCTTAGGGCGGACAGTGAACACCGGGGAGCTGTTTTTT.